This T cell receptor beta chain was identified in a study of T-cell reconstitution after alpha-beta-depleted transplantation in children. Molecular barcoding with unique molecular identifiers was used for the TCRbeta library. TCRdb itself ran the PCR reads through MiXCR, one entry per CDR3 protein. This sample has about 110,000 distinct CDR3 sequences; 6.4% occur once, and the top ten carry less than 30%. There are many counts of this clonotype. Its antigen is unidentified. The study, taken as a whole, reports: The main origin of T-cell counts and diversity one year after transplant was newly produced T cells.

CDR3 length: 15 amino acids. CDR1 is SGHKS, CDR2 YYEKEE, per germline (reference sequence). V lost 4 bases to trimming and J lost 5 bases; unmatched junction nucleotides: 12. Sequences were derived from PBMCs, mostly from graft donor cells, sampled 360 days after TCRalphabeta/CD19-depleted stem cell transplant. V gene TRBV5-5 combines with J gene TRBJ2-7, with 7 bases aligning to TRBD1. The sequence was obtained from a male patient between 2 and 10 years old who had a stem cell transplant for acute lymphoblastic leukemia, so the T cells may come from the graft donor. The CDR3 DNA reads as TGTGCCAGCAGCCCCTGGGACAGACTTTTAAACGAGCAGTACTTC. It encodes CASSPWDRLLNEQYF.